The following is a T cell receptor beta chain sequence with its context. The CDR3 loop spans 14 amino acids. The germline V gene encodes CDR1 SEHNR and CDR2 FQNEAQ (reference sequence). V lost 1 base, J lost 5 bases, and 9 bases lay in between. Clones were sequenced by immunoSEQ multiplex PCR, and TCRdb holds only the in-frame ones, with some missing. The sample contains 240,000 or so clones, around 80% of which appear only once. The data originate from a study of blood T cell repertoires in COVID-19. The overall study: Researchers got acute and convalescent COVID-19 samples from the United States, Italy and Spain.

The source is a woman over 75 with acute or convalescent COVID-19. Specimen: peripheral blood. The chain couples TRBV7-9 to TRBJ1-5; D ambiguous. The CDR3 DNA is TGTGCCAGCAGCTTAGACGCCTCAGATCAGCCCCAGCATTTT. Its translation: CASSLDASDQPQHF.